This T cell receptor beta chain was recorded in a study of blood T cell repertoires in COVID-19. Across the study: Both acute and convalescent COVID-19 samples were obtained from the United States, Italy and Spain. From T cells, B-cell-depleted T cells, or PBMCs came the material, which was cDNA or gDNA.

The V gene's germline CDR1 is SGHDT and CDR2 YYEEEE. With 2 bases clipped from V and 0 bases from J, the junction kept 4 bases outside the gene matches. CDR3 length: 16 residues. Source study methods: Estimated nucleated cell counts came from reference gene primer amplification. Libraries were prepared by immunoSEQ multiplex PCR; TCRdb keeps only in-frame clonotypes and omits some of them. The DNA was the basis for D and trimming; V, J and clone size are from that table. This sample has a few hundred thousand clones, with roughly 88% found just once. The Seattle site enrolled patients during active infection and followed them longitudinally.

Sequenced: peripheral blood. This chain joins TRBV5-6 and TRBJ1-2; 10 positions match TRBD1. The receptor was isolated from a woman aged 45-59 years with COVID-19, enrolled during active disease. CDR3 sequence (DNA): TGTGCCAGCAGCTTTGGGACAGGGGCCTCTAACTATGGCTACACCTTC. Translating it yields CASSFGTGASNYGYTF.